This entry concerns a single T cell receptor beta chain. The source of the sample is a study of T cell responses to AZD1222 COVID-19 vaccine. Clones were read by immunoSEQ multiplex PCR, and TCRdb kept only the in-frame ones, dropping some. The data show fewer than 200,000 clones, with approximately 92% seen just once and more than 1.5% held by the top ten. CDR3 length equals 16 residues. The V gene's germline CDR1 is SGHRS and CDR2 YFSETQ. V was pared by 3 bases and J by 10 bases, with 12 bases of the junction left unmatched. The receptor was isolated from an adult in good health. The specimen was peripheral blood, collected on day 0 of AZD1222 vaccination. The chain employs TRBV5-1 and TRBJ1-6, with 8 bases lining up with TRBD1. The CDR3 protein is CASSWEFTGGNSPLHF. The CDR3 DNA is TGCGCCAGCAGCTGGGAATTCACAGGGGGAAACTCACCCCTCCACTTT.